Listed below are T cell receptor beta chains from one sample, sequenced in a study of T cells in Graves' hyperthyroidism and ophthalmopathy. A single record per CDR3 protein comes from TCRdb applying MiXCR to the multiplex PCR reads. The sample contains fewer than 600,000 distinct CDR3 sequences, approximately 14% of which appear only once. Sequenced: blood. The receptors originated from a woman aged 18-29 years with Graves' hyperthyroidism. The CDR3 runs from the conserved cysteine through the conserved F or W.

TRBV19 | CASSIAAGGLNTEAFF
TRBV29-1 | CSVLRATGELFF
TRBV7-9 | CASRERGLAGHYTGELFF
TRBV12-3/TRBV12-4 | CASSLGPQVETQYF
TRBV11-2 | CASSLGQSDGYTF
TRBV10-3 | CAISEIDQPQHF
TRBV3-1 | CASSQGSYEQYF
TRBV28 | CASSPRRSDTQYF
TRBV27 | CASSPAVGAKNIQYF
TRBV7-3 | CASSPRSDYGYTF
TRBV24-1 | CATSGIVAGGGETQYF
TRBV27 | CASSFRGFNQPQHF
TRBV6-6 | CASSYDTSSYNSPLHF
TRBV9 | CASSVGRGENYGYTF
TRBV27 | CASSSGLAGGGSTDTQYF
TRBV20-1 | CSAEPSPPGEQYF
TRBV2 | CASTKSLAADTQYF